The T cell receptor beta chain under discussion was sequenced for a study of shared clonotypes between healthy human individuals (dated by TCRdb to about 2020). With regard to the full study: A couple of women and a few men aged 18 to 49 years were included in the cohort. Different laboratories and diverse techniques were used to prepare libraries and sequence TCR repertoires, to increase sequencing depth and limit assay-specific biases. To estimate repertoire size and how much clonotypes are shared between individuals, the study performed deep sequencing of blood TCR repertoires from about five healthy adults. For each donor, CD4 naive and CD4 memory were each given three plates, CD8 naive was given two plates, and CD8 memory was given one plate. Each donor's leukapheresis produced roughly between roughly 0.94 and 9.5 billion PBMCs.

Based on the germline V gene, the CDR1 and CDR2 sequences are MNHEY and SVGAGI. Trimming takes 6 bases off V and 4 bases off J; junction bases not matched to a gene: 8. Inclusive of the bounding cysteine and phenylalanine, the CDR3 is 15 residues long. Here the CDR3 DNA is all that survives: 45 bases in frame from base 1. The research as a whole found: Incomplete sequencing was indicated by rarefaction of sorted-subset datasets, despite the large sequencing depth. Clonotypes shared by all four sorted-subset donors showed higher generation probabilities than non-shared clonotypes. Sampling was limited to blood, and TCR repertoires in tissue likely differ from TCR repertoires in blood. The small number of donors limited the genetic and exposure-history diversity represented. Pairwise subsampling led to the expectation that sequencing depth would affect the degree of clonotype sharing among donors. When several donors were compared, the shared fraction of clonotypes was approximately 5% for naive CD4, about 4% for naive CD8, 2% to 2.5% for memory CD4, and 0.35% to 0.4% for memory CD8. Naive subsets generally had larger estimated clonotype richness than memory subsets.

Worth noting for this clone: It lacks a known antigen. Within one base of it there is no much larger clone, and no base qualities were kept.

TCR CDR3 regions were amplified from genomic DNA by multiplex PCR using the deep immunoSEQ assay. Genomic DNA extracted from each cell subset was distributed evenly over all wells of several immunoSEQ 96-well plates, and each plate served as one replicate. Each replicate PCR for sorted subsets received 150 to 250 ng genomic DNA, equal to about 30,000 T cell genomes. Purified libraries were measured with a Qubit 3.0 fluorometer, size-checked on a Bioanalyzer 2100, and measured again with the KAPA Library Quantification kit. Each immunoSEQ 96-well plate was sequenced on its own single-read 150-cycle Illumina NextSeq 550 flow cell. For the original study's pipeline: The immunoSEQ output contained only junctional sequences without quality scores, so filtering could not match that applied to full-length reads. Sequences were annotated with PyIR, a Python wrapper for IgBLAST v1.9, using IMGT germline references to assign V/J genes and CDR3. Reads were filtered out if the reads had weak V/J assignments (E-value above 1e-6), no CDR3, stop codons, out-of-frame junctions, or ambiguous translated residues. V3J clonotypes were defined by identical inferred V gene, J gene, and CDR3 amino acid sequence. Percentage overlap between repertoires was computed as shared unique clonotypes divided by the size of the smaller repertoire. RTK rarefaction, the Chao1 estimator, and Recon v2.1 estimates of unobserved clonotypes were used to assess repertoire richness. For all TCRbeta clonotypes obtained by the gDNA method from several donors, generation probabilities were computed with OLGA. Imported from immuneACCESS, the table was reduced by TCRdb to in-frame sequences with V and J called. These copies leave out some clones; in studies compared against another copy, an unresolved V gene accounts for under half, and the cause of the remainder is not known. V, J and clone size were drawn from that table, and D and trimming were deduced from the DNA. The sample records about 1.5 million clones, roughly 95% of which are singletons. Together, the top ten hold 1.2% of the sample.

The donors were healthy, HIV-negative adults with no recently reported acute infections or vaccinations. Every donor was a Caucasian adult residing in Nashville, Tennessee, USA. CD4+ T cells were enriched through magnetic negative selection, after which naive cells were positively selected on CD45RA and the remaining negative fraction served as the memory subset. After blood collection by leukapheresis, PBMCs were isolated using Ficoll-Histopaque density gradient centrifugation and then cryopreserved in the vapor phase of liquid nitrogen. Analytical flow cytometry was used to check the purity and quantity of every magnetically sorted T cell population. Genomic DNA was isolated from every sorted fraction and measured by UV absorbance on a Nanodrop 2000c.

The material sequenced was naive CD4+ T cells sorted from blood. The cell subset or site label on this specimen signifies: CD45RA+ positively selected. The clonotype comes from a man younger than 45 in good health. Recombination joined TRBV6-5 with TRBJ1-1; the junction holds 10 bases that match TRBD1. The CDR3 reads CASRHSGQGTTEAFF. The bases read TGTGCCAGCAGACACTCGGGACAGGGGACCACTGAAGCTTTCTTT.